Included here is one TCR beta chain sequence, with context. The target antigen is unknown. The identical CDR3 is also encoded by other nucleotide sequences in the sample. These data are taken from a study of cytomegalovirus exposure and HLA in healthy donors. Study results and limitations: In a later analysis, most CMV-associated TCR beta chains appeared HLA-restricted. The authors enumerated over 150 TCR beta chains as linked to cytomegalovirus.

Germline loops: CDR1 SGHTS, CDR2 YDEGEE. CDR3 length equals 14 residues. V lost 1 base, J lost 7 bases, and 12 bases lay in between. 60 Vbeta and 13 Jbeta primers were used in PCR. Assay: immunoSEQ multiplex PCR; the TCRdb copy retains only in-frame clones and omits some. This repertoire shows around 170,000 clones, about 80% found once; its top ten account for roughly 1.4%. This clonotype was sampled from a middle-aged man in good health and CMV-seronegative. V and J are TRBV5-8 and TRBJ2-1; possible D gene TRBD1, 5 bases. Sequencing was carried out using PBMCs. CDR3 nucleotides: TGTGCCAGCAGCTTGTACAGGTCTACTAATGAGCAGTTCTTC. Protein product: CASSLYRSTNEQFF.